One sample yielded the 20 T cell receptor beta chains listed below, sequenced in a study of control samples from healthy donors and cancer patients. Sequencing used immunoSEQ multiplex PCR; TCRdb keeps in-frame clones, though not all of them. The sample records 150,000 to 200,000 clones, 80% to 95% being singletons. Sequencing input: blood. Receptors originate from a woman in her 40s in good health.

J is TRBJ1-5 and V is TRBV9; no clear D. Trimming removed 0 bases from V and 2 bases from J, with 18 bases in between. Germline CDR1 reads SGDLS; CDR2 reads YYNGEE. This CDR3 contains 18 residues. CDR3 in amino acids: CASSVDLQAGKRNQPQHF. CDR3 in DNA: TGTGCCAGCAGCGTAGATCTCCAGGCGGGGAAACGCAATCAGCCCCAGCATTTT.

The rearrangement links TRBV18 to TRBJ2-2, with TRBD1 matching over 11 bases. Trimming took 6 bases from V and 6 from J; bases not matched to a gene: 9. This CDR3 is 16 amino acids long. Germline V gene sequence: CDR1 KGHSH, CDR2 LQKENI. CDR3 protein: CASSRTGGSIAGELFF. CDR3 nucleotide sequence: TGTGCCAGCTCTCGGACAGGGGGCAGTATCGCCGGGGAGCTGTTTTTT.

Only one count was recorded for this clone. The chain is built from TRBV6-2 or TRBV6-3 and TRBJ1-1; maybe TRBD1 (6 bases). CDR1 and CDR2 from the germline V gene are MNHEY and SVGEGT. This CDR3 comprises 15 residues. The V end was cut by 2 bases, the J end by 1 base, with 11 bases between. The CDR3, as DNA: TGTGCCAGCAGTTACGGGGGACACTCGAACACTGAAGCTTTCTTT. This gives the protein CASSYGGHSNTEAFF.

The chain has TRBV24-1 and TRBJ2-3; D gene unclear. Germline CDR1 reads KGHDR; CDR2 reads SFDVKD. CDR3 size: 14 residues. Trimming took 6 bases from V and 3 from J, leaving 12 bases between them. The CDR3 region has the DNA TGTGCCACCAGTTCCCGAGTGGAAACAGATACGCAGTATTTT. Its protein is CATSSRVETDTQYF.

The V call is TRBV7-6, the J call TRBJ1-1, with D unresolved. This CDR3 is 13 amino acids long. The V gene lost 2 bases and the J gene lost 3 bases, with 7 bases spanning the gap. CDR1 SGHVS and CDR2 FNYEAQ come from the germline V gene. CDR3 nucleotide sequence: TGTGCCAGCAGCTTAATAACAGACACTGAAGCTTTCTTT. It is translated as CASSLITDTEAFF. The full variable domain, its missing parts supplied by reference TRBV7-6 and TRBJ1-1, is GAGVSQSPRYKVTKRGQDVALRCDPISGHVSLYWYRQALGQGPEFLTYFNYEAQQDKSGLPNDRFSAERPEGSISTLTIQRTEQRDSAMYRCASSLITDTEAFFGQGTRLTVV.

The V call is TRBV7-9, the J call TRBJ2-3; D assignment may be TRBD1 or TRBD2 (5 bases each). CDR1 and CDR2 from the germline V gene are SEHNR and FQNEAQ (reference sequence). The CDR3 is made up of 14 amino acids. V was shortened by 5 bases and J by 4 bases, with 13 bases between the two germline ends. The CDR3 sequence is CASSQEGRADTQYF. The CDR3 DNA sequence: TGTGCCAGCAGCCAAGAGGGCAGGGCAGATACGCAGTATTTT. The full variable domain, completed using reference TRBV7-9 and TRBJ2-3, is DTGVSQNPRHKITKRGQNVTFRCDPISEHNRLYWYRQTLGQGPEFLTYFQNEAQLEKSRLLSDRFSAERPKGSFSTLEIQRTEQGDSAMYLCASSQEGRADTQYFGPGTRLTVL.

The chain uses TRBV7-9 and TRBJ1-4, with TRBD1 identical over 8 bases. The CDR3 consists of 15 residues. The germline V gene has CDR1 SEHNR and CDR2 FQNEAQ (reference sequence). Trimming took 4 bases from V and 8 from J; bases not matched to a gene: 9. CDR3 loop: CASSSGQGRVEKLFF. CDR3 bases: TGTGCCAGCAGCTCCGGACAGGGTAGAGTGGAAAAACTGTTTTTT.

This chain uses TRBV29-1 with TRBJ1-1, with D perhaps TRBD1 (6 bases). Germline V gene lookup returns CDR1 SQVTM and CDR2 ANQGSEA. The V end lost 4 bases, the J end lost 4 bases, and 16 bases lay between the germline ends. The CDR3 length is 14 residues. CDR3 nucleotides: TGCAGCGTTGGGACAGTAGTTGTACTCACTGAAGCTTTCTTT. This translates into CSVGTVVVLTEAFF.

The chain carries TRBV6-1 and TRBJ1-1; D is unclear. CDR1 and CDR2 from the germline V gene are MNHNS and SASEGT. V lost 2 bases to trimming and J lost 0 bases, with 13 bases between them. This CDR3 has 16 amino acids. CDR3 amino acids: CASSEKSRLMNTEAFF. The DNA of the CDR3 is TGTGCCAGCAGTGAAAAATCGAGGCTTATGAACACTGAAGCTTTCTTT.

The chain has TRBV15 and TRBJ2-5; 7 bases map to TRBD1. Germline-derived CDR1 and CDR2 are LNHNV and YYDKDF (reference sequence). The CDR3 has 16 residues. With 3 bases clipped from V and 2 bases from J, the junction kept 9 bases outside the gene matches. CDR3 bases: TGTGCCACCAGCAGGTACCGAGGGGGCGGACAAGAGACCCAGTACTTC. This codes for CATSRYRGGGQETQYF.

The chain recombines TRBV10-3 with TRBJ1-1; 9 nucleotides align to TRBD1. Trimming cost V 4 bases and J 0 bases; bases outside gene matches: 3. The germline V gene encodes CDR1 ENHRY and CDR2 SYGVKD. The CDR3 totals 15 residues. This chain's CDR3 is CAISVGQGMNTEAFF. CDR3 DNA: TGTGCCATCAGTGTAGGACAGGGGATGAACACTGAAGCTTTCTTT.

As to this clone: The sample contains more than one DNA sequence encoding this CDR3. The rearrangement links TRBV5-6 to TRBJ2-5; D gene uncertain. V lost 3 bases, J lost 5 bases, and 5 bases lay in between. Per germline, CDR1 SGHDT and CDR2 YYEEEE. The CDR3 covers 11 residues. The CDR3 DNA reads TGTGCCAGCAGCTCTGGGGAGACCCAGTACTTC. Translated: CASSSGETQYF.

In its sample, this clone was seen a few times. The V call is TRBV5-1, the J call TRBJ1-1; D uncertain. The germline V gene has CDR1 SGHRS and CDR2 YFSETQ. The V end was cut by 1 base, the J end by 4 bases, with 17 bases between. The CDR3 runs 16 residues. CDR3 in DNA: TGCGCCAGCAGCTTGTTAAATACCGGGTCCAGCACTGAAGCTTTCTTT. Amino acid sequence: CASSLLNTGSSTEAFF.

This clone was counted once. This chain links TRBV7-9 with TRBJ2-7, with D tentatively TRBD2 (6 bases). This CDR3 spans 16 amino acids. The V gene's germline CDR1 is SEHNR and CDR2 FQNEAQ (reference sequence). The ends were cut back, 2 bases at V and 6 bases at J, with 20 bases in the middle. The CDR3 nucleotides are TGTGCCAGCAGCTTATCCGGGGCCGCGGGGCCCCGCGAGCAGTACTTC. Translation: CASSLSGAAGPREQYF.

The CDR3 loop reads CASSKTPGLALLEQFF. The CDR3 region has the DNA TGTGCCAGCAGCAAGACCCCGGGACTAGCCCTATTGGAGCAGTTCTTC. This sequence joins TRBV13 and TRBJ2-1; 9 nucleotides agree with TRBD2. V trimming: 5 bases; J trimming: 10 bases; junction bases outside the gene matches: 15. In germline, CDR1 is PRHDT, CDR2 FYEKMQ (reference sequence). The CDR3 loop spans 16 amino acids.

The V gene is TRBV6-5, the J gene TRBJ2-5, with D unresolved. CDR1 is MNHEY, CDR2 SVGAGI, per germline. CDR3 length: 14 residues. Trimming removed 0 bases at V and 4 bases at J, with 9 bases between. CDR3 amino acids: CASSYSNGPETQYF. The CDR3 nucleotides read TGTGCCAGCAGTTACTCGAATGGGCCAGAGACCCAGTACTTC.

The V gene is TRBV5-1, the J gene TRBJ1-1; D gene unclear. CDR1 and CDR2 from the germline V gene are SGHRS and YFSETQ. V gave up 4 bases and J gave up 1 base, with 11 bases separating them. The CDR3 loop spans 14 amino acids. The chain's CDR3 is CASSLGEGNTEAFF. The CDR3 DNA reads TGCGCCAGCAGCCTTGGTGAGGGGAACACTGAAGCTTTCTTT.

The chain has TRBV5-8 and TRBJ2-6; TRBD1 agrees at 7 bases. CDR1 and CDR2 (germline): SGHTS, YDEGEE. With V trimmed by 2 bases and J by 0 bases, 5 bases remained unmatched. The CDR3 extends over 17 amino acids. The CDR3 sequence: CASSFGQANSGANVLTF. In DNA, the CDR3 is TGTGCCAGCAGCTTTGGACAGGCCAACTCTGGGGCCAACGTCCTGACTTTC.

This clone appeared a few times. The gene calls are TRBV12-5 and TRBJ1-5, with 10 bases aligning to TRBD1. Germline V CDR1 and CDR2: LGHNT, FRNRAP. Trimming at V came to 5 bases and at J to 9 bases, leaving 16 bases not matched to a gene. The CDR3 contains 17 residues. The CDR3 protein is CASGRDRGDPEFLPQHF. The CDR3 nucleotides read TGTGCTAGTGGTCGGGACAGGGGTGACCCTGAATTTTTGCCCCAGCATTTT.

The V gene is TRBV28, the J gene TRBJ1-1; tentative D call: TRBD1 (5 bases). With 7 bases removed from V and 5 bases from J, the gap between germline ends came to 17 bases. CDR1 MDHEN and CDR2 SYDVKM come from the germline V gene. CDR3 length equals 14 residues. The CDR3 sequence is CASTLRGGVTEAFF. The CDR3 DNA sequence: TGTGCCAGCACCCTACGGGGGGGGGTAACTGAAGCTTTCTTT. Variable domain in full (rest from reference TRBV28 and TRBJ1-1): DVKVTQSSRYLVKRTGEKVFLECVQDMDHENMFWYRQDPGLGLRLIYFSYDVKMKEKGDIPEGYSVSREKKERFSLILESASTNQTSMYLCASTLRGGVTEAFFGQGTRLTVV.